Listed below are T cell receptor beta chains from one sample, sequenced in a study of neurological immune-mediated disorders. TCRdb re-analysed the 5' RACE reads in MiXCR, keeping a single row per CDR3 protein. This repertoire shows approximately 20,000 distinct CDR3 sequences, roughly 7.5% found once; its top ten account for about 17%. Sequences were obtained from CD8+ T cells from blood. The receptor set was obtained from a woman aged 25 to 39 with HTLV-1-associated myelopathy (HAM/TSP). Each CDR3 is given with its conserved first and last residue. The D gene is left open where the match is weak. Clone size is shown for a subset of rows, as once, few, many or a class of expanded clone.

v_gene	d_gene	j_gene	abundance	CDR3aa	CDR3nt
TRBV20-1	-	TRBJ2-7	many	CSAGPTVREQYF	TGCAGTGCCGGGCCGACCGTCCGTGAGCAGTACTTC
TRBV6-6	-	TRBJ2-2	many	CASSAWGPDTGELFF	TGTGCCAGCAGCGCCTGGGGCCCCGACACCGGGGAGCTGTTTTTT
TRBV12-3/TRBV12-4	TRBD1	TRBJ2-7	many	CASTDGQGLGEQYF	TGTGCCAGCACAGACGGACAGGGTCTTGGCGAGCAGTACTTC
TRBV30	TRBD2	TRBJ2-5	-	CAWSELAGEETQYF	TGTGCCTGGAGTGAGTTAGCGGGGGAAGAGACCCAGTACTTC
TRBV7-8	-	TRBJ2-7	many	CASSQGFPYEQYF	TGTGCCAGCAGCCAGGGATTCCCCTACGAGCAGTACTTC
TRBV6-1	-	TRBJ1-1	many	CASSDVMNTEAFF	TGTGCCAGCAGTGATGTTATGAACACTGAAGCTTTCTTT
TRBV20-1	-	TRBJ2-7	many	CSAPDRQSSYEQYF	TGCAGTGCTCCGGACAGACAGAGCTCCTACGAGCAGTACTTC
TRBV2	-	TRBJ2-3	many	CASSEARLLSTDTQYF	TGTGCCAGCAGTGAAGCGCGGCTACTAAGCACAGATACGCAGTATTTT
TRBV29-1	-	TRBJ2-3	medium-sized	CSVQRRTVGEDTQYF	TGCAGCGTTCAAAGGCGGACTGTGGGGGAAGATACGCAGTATTTT
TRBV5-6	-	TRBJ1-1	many	CASSFGRGTEAFF	TGTGCCAGCAGCTTCGGACGGGGCACTGAAGCTTTCTTT
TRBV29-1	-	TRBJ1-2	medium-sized	CSVEETWDPINYGYTF	TGCAGCGTTGAAGAGACGTGGGACCCTATCAACTATGGCTACACCTTC